The 3 T cell receptor beta chains listed next were all sequenced from one sample in a study of shared clonotypes between healthy human individuals. This table comes from immunoSEQ multiplex PCR, and its TCRdb copy is limited to in-frame clones, with some not included. The table lists approximately 1.4 million clones, 95% to 99% of them singletons. Sample: naive CD4+ T cells sorted from blood. The subset is: CD45RA+ positively selected. All receptors come from a man aged 30-40 years in good health.

This chain uses TRBV9 with TRBJ2-2; D gene ambiguous. Germline loops: CDR1 SGDLS, CDR2 YYNGEE. V dropped 4 bases and J dropped 6 bases, with 16 bases sitting between them. This CDR3 is built from 15 residues. For the CDR3, the DNA is TGTGCCAGCAGCCCGCAGACCCCTGGGGCCGGGGAGCTGTTTTTT. Residues: CASSPQTPGAGELFF.

As concerns this clone: Different DNA sequences within this sample yield the same CDR3. The CDR3 loop is CASSLVTGSSYEQYF. The CDR3 DNA reads as TGTGCCAGCAGCTTAGTAACGGGTAGCTCCTACGAGCAGTACTTC. This chain links TRBV11-2 with TRBJ2-7; D uncertain. Germline CDR1 and CDR2: SGHAT and FQNNGV. V was shortened by 1 base and J by 0 bases, with 10 bases between the two germline ends. The CDR3 is 15 amino acids.

This clone came up once. The V gene is TRBV7-2, the J gene TRBJ1-5; 7 nucleotides line up with TRBD1. With V trimmed by 2 bases and J by 2 bases, 6 bases remained unmatched. The germline gives CDR1 SGHTA, CDR2 FQGNSA. The CDR3 consists of 16 residues. CDR3 sequence (DNA): TGTGCCAGCAGCTTACAGACAGGGTTGGGCAATCAGCCCCAGCATTTT. Protein product: CASSLQTGLGNQPQHF.